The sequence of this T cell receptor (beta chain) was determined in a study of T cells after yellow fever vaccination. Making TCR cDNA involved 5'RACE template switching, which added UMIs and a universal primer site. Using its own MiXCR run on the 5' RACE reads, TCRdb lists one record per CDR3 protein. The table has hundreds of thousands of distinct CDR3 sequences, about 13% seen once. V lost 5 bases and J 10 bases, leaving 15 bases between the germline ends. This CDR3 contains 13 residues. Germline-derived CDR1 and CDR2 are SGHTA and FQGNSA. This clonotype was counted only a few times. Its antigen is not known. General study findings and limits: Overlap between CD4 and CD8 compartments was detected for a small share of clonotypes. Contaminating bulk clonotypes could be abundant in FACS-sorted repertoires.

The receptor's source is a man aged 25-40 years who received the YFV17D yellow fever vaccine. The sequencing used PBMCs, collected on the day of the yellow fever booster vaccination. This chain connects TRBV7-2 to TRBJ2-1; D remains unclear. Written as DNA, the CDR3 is TGTGCCAGCAGCCCAACTCGAGGTCGAGAGCAGTTCTTC. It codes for CASSPTRGREQFF. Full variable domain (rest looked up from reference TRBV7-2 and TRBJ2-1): GAGVSQSPSNKVTEKGKDVELRCDPISGHTALYWYRQSLGQGLEFLIYFQGNSAPDKSGLPSDRFSAERTGGSVSTLTIQRTQQEDSAVYLCASSPTRGREQFFGPGTRLTVL.